This TCR beta chain was found in a study of T cell changes during pregnancy in multiple sclerosis. This table comes from immunoSEQ multiplex PCR, and its TCRdb copy is limited to in-frame clones, with some not included. The sample includes over 50,000 clones, around 92% of them seen just once. With 3 bases removed from V and 6 bases from J, the gap between germline ends came to 12 bases. Germline V gene data show CDR1 as SGHNT and CDR2 as YENEEA. The CDR3 loop spans 13 amino acids. V gene TRBV11-3 combines with J gene TRBJ2-7; D is perhaps TRBD2 (5 bases). The source is a female donor with multiple sclerosis, enrolled in a pregnancy study. The starting material was peripheral blood, obtained in the first trimester of pregnancy. CDR3 in amino acids: CASSFPRAGEQYF. CDR3 in DNA: TGTGCCAGCAGCTTTCCGCGCGCGGGCGAGCAGTACTTC. The variable domain in full, completed from reference TRBV11-3 and TRBJ2-7, reads EAGVVQSPRYKIIEKKQPVAFWCNPISGHNTLYWYLQNLGQGPELLIRYENEEAVDDSQLPKDRFSAERLKGVDSTLKIQPAELGDSAVYLCASSFPRAGEQYFGPGTRLTVT.